A selection of T cell receptor beta chains follows, all from one sample in a study of cytomegalovirus exposure and HLA in healthy donors. The assay was immunoSEQ multiplex PCR, and TCRdb's table has in-frame clones only and misses some. The repertoire holds about 65,000 clones, roughly 75% seen once, with around 4.7% in the top ten. Source material: PBMCs. These receptors all stem from a woman aged 30 to 39 in good health and CMV-seronegative. CDR3s include the opening cysteine and the closing phenylalanine or tryptophan. The D gene is left open where the match is weak. A clone size is listed for some rows: how often the clone was seen (once, few, many), or a class if it is expanded.

j_call | clone_size | d_call | v_call | cdr3_nt | cdr3_aa
TRBJ2-5 | once | TRBD1 | TRBV15 | TGTGCCACCAGCAGAACTGCCGGGACAGGGGAGGAGACCCAGTACTTC | CATSRTAGTGEETQYF
TRBJ2-1 | - | - | TRBV30 | TGTGCCTGGAGTGTTGTTAGCGGAGTGTACAATGAGCAGTTCTTC | CAWSVVSGVYNEQFF
TRBJ1-2 | - | - | TRBV6-1 | TGTGCCAGCAGTGAAGTACTAGTGATTAACTATGGCTACACCTTC | CASSEVLVINYGYTF
TRBJ2-3 | - | TRBD2 | TRBV7-6 | TGTGCCAGCAGTTCCGCGGGCGGGAGGGAGACAGATACGCAGTATTTT | CASSSAGGRETDTQYF
TRBJ1-5 | medium-sized | - | TRBV6-6 | TGTGCCAGCAGTTCGGGTTATGGGGGAGGCGAGCCCCAGCATTTT | CASSSGYGGGEPQHF
TRBJ1-1 | - | TRBD1 | TRBV7-9 | TGTGCCAGCACCCAAGGGGGCATGAACACTGAAGCTTTCTTT | CASTQGGMNTEAFF
TRBJ2-5 | - | - | TRBV6-1 | TGTGCCAGCAGCGGACTCAAGAAGGAGACCCAGTACTTC | CASSGLKKETQYF
TRBJ2-1 | - | TRBD1 | TRBV7-3 | TGTGCCAGCAGCTTACCCTCGGGACAGGCGGGGCATTCCTACAATGAGCAGTTCTTC | CASSLPSGQAGHSYNEQFF
TRBJ1-5 | few | - | TRBV19 | TGTGCCAGTAGTATAAATACAGGGTATCAGCCCCAGCATTTT | CASSINTGYQPQHF
TRBJ2-4 | - | - | TRBV29-1 | TGCAGCGTCCTTAGCGGATACAAAAACATTCAGTACTTC | CSVLSGYKNIQYF
TRBJ2-3 | - | - | TRBV30 | TGTGCCTGGAGCGGGACAACTATACCCTCGACTTCTGCAGATACGCAGTATTTT | CAWSGTTIPSTSADTQYF
TRBJ1-1 | - | TRBD1 | TRBV28 | TGTGCCAGCAGGGAAAGGGACAGGGTTTTAACTGAAGCTTTCTTT | CASRERDRVLTEAFF
TRBJ2-7 | - | TRBD1 | TRBV5-4 | TGTGCCAGCAGCGTGCGACTCGGACAGGGGGGATCCTACGAGCAGTACTTC | CASSVRLGQGGSYEQYF
TRBJ1-2 | - | - | TRBV7-9 | TGTGCCAGCAGCTATTTGGACAGTCCCTATGGCTACACCTTC | CASSYLDSPYGYTF
TRBJ1-2 | - | - | TRBV28 | TGTGCCAGCAGTTTAGGGGCCCGACGGACCTTC | CASSLGARRTF
TRBJ2-5 | - | - | TRBV5-1 | TGCGCCAGCAGCTTGGCAAGCCGACAGATCCAAGAGACCCAGTACTTC | CASSLASRQIQETQYF
TRBJ1-6 | - | - | TRBV4-1 | TGCGCCAGCAGCCAAGATCGGACAGTCTCCTATAATTCACCCCTCCACTTT | CASSQDRTVSYNSPLHF
TRBJ1-4 | - | - | TRBV4-1 | TGCGCCAGCAGCCAAGAGTCAGTTTGGGGAGGGAATGAAAAACTGTTTTTT | CASSQESVWGGNEKLFF
TRBJ2-7 | - | - | TRBV5-6 | TGTGCCAGCAGCTTCGAGCCCTCCTACGAGCAGTACTTC | CASSFEPSYEQYF
TRBJ1-1 | - | - | TRBV10-3 | TGTGCCATCAGACGGGTCGGCGACACTGAAGCTTTCTTT | CAIRRVGDTEAFF
TRBJ2-7 | - | - | TRBV10-1 | TGCGCCAGCAGTGAAGGAACAGGGCGAAGCTACGAGCAGTACTTC | CASSEGTGRSYEQYF
TRBJ1-1 | - | - | TRBV19 | TGTGCCAGTGGAGTGAAGGGGGACACTGAAGCTTTCTTT | CASGVKGDTEAFF
TRBJ1-4 | - | - | TRBV7-6 | TGTGCCAGCAGCCGACAGGCAATTAATGAAAAACTGTTTTTT | CASSRQAINEKLFF